This TCR beta chain was retrieved from a study of shared clonotypes between healthy human individuals. Notes on the study in general: Generation probabilities of non-shared clonotypes were lower (relative to those shared by all four donors). Read depth was anticipated to influence clonotype sharing among donors.

Per germline, CDR1 SGHTA and CDR2 FQGTGA. This CDR3 comprises 13 residues. Trimming removed 3 bases from V and 3 bases from J, with 8 bases in between. TCRdb's copy holds only in-frame clones and misses some; the assay was immunoSEQ multiplex PCR. Seen here are some 500,000 clones, 90% to 96% observed once, and the top ten hold approximately 0.06%. On this clone itself: Antigen specificity is unknown.

The specimen sequenced was naive CD4+ T cells sorted from blood. Sample subset: CD45RA+ positively selected. V is TRBV7-3 and J is TRBJ1-2; D ambiguous. The clonotype originates from a woman under 40 in good health. The CDR3 sequence: CASSFPGDYGYTF. The CDR3 nucleotides read TGTGCCAGCAGCTTTCCAGGAGACTATGGCTACACCTTC.